This TCR beta chain is drawn from a study of T-cell memory formation after mild COVID-19. Study-level points and caveats: Contracting clones from day 15 to 85 had balanced CD4/CD8; later expanders favoured CD4+. CD8+ contracting clones occupied EMRA, while CD4+ ones occupied mainly CM and EM.

This clonotype was seen only a few times. Its antigen is as yet unknown. Looked up from germline, CDR1 is MGHRA and CDR2 is YSYEKL. This CDR3 contains 14 residues. The trim removed 4 bases at V and 6 bases at J, leaving 5 bases unmatched. Sample barcodes and UMIs were carried by the TCR alpha and TCR beta cDNA libraries that 5'RACE generated with constant-segment primers. TCRdb independently ran MiXCR on the 5' RACE reads; one entry per CDR3 protein. Of approximately 100,000 distinct CDR3 sequences listed, around a quarter are singletons. The chain links TRBV4-1 to TRBJ2-7, with 11 bases matching TRBD2. The sequencing input was PBMCs or a T cell subset sorted from them (not recorded which). This TCR was sampled from a man between 18 and 29 years old who had mild COVID-19 (a few samples of this study predate the infection). Cell type and time point are not known. As DNA, the CDR3 is TGCGCCAGCAGCCCTGGGACTAGCGGCGGCGAGCAGTACGTC. This encodes CASSPGTSGGEQYV.